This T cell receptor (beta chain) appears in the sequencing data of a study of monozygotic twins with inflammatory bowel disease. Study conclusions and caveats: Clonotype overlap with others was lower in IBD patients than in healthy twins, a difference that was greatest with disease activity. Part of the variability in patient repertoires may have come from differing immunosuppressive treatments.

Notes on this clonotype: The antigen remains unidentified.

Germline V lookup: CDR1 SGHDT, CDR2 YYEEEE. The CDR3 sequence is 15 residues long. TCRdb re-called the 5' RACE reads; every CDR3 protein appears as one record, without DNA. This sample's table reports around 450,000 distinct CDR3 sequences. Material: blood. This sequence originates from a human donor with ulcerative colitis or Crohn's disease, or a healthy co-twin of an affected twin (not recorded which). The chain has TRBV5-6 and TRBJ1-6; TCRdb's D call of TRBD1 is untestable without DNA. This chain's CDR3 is CASSRGTGGGSPLHF.